Each of the 21 T cell receptor beta chains below was sequenced from the same sample in a study of technical replicates of blood from a few donors. TCRdb's copy holds only in-frame clones and misses some; the assay was immunoSEQ multiplex PCR. This table has 50,000 to 70,000 clones, 93% appearing once. The specimen was PBMCs. Source of these receptors: a human donor in good health. Some clones in this sample may be carry-over from other donors' samples.

The rearrangement uses TRBV27 and TRBJ2-2; 7 nucleotides align to TRBD2. The CDR3 length is 17 residues. The germline gives CDR1 MNHEY, CDR2 SMNVEV (reference sequence). The V segment lost 3 bases and the J segment 2 bases; nucleotides outside the gene matches: 9. The CDR3 DNA reads TGTGCCAGCAGTTTGCCGGCGGAAGCGGGAAACACCGGGGAGCTGTTTTTT. Translating it yields CASSLPAEAGNTGELFF.

V usage is TRBV21-1 and J usage is TRBJ1-6. TRBV21-1 is a pseudogene segment. The CDR3 has 11 amino acids. In DNA, the CDR3 is TGTGCCAGCAGTGAGGGTTCACCCCTCCACTTT. Residues: CASSEGSPLHF.

The genes are TRBV19 and TRBJ1-5; TRBD1 matches 8 bases. The germline V gene encodes CDR1 LNHDA and CDR2 SQIVND (reference sequence). The CDR3 consists of 15 residues. Germline trimming cut 5 bases from V and 6 bases from J; bases unmatched to any gene: 9. CDR3 residues: CASSSRTGWSQPQHF. The DNA for the CDR3 is TGTGCCAGTAGTTCCCGGACAGGGTGGAGTCAGCCCCAGCATTTT.

The rearrangement links TRBV30 to TRBJ1-2; D call uncertain. Germline lookup yields CDR1 GTSNPN and CDR2 SVGIG (reference sequence). The CDR3 loop spans 13 amino acids. V was shortened by 4 bases and J by 8 bases, with 17 bases between the two germline ends. DNA of the CDR3: TGTGCCTGGACCCGAAGCCGGGAACCGGGCTACACCTTC. Protein product: CAWTRSREPGYTF.

The chain combines TRBV4-1 with TRBJ2-7; maybe TRBD2 (6 bases). Trimming shortened V by 0 bases and J by 3 bases, and 12 bases separated the two germline ends. Germline assignment: CDR1 MGHRA and CDR2 YSYEKL. This CDR3 is built from 15 residues. CDR3 in DNA: TGCGCCAGCAGCCAAGACTGGGGGACTGACTACGAGCAGTACTTC. Amino acid sequence: CASSQDWGTDYEQYF.

V usage is TRBV6-1 and J usage is TRBJ2-5; D is ambiguous. Trimming left V 3 bases short and J 7 bases short, with 9 bases between. The germline V gene encodes CDR1 MNHNS and CDR2 SASEGT. The CDR3 is 12 amino acids. Here the CDR3 reads CASSEQDTTQYF. In DNA, the CDR3 is TGTGCCAGCAGTGAGCAGGATACGACCCAGTACTTC.

Only a few counts were recorded for this clone. This chain joins TRBV4-1 and TRBJ1-6; D gene ambiguous. The CDR3 has 17 amino acids. Germline lookup yields CDR1 MGHRA and CDR2 YSYEKL. V was trimmed by 3 bases and J by 0 bases, leaving 12 bases between them. The CDR3 nucleotides are TGCGCCAGCAGCCATCCGGCGGCGAGCTCCTATAATTCACCCCTCCACTTT. Translating gives CASSHPAASSYNSPLHF.

V gene TRBV6-6 combines with J gene TRBJ2-1, with a tentative D call TRBD1 (6 bases). Germline CDR1 reads MNHNY; CDR2 reads SVGAGI (reference sequence). This CDR3 has 12 residues. V shed 7 bases and J shed 14 bases, with 18 bases lying between them. The CDR3 sequence is CASTPDRLNKFF. The CDR3, as DNA: TGTGCCAGCACTCCCGACAGGCTTAATAAGTTCTTC.

The CDR3 bases are TGTGCCAGCAGTAAGGGGGACAGCACTAATGAAAAACTGTTTTTT. This gives the protein CASSKGDSTNEKLFF. The genes are TRBV25-1 and TRBJ1-4; 7 bases fit TRBD1. Germline CDR1 and CDR2: MGHDK and SYGVNS. V trimming: 5 bases; J trimming: 2 bases; junction bases outside the gene matches: 5. This CDR3 contains 15 residues.

The rearrangement joins TRBV7-8 to TRBJ1-6, with D perhaps TRBD1 (5 bases). The CDR3 length is 16 residues. The germline V and J ends were trimmed by 6 bases and 5 bases, with 17 bases remaining between them. Germline CDR1 is SGHVS and CDR2 is FQNEAQ. Here the CDR3 reads CASSLRQIWDNSPLHF. In DNA form, the CDR3 reads TGTGCCAGCAGTTTGAGACAGATATGGGATAATTCACCCCTCCACTTT. Looking up the rest from reference TRBV7-8 and TRBJ1-6 gives the full variable domain: GAGVSQSPRYKVAKRGQDVALRCDPISGHVSLFWYQQALGQGPEFLTYFQNEAQLDKSGLPSDRFFAERPEGSVSTLKIQRTQQEDSAVYLCASSLRQIWDNSPLHFGNGTRLTVT.

The CDR3 protein is CASSQRANEKLFF. The CDR3 bases are TGCGCCAGCAGTCAGAGGGCTAATGAAAAACTGTTTTTT. This chain uses TRBV5-1 with TRBJ1-4, with no clear D. The germline CDR1 and CDR2 sequences are SGHRS and YFSETQ. The CDR3 runs to 13 residues. Trimming removed 5 bases from V and 3 bases from J, with 8 bases in between.

The count of this clone is one. The rearrangement uses TRBV5-1 and TRBJ1-4; 8 bases are shared with TRBD1. The trim removed 1 base at V and 7 bases at J, leaving 6 bases unmatched. Germline assignment: CDR1 SGHRS and CDR2 YFSETQ. The CDR3 length is 15 residues. The CDR3 nucleotides are TGCGCCAGCAGCTTGTCCAGGGGGCTTGGTGAAAAACTGTTTTTT. Translated: CASSLSRGLGEKLFF.

CDR3 coding DNA: TGTGCCATCAGTGAGTTCTACAGGGATTTAAGGGAGACCCAGTACTTC. Translating it yields CAISEFYRDLRETQYF. V and J are TRBV10-3 and TRBJ2-5; TRBD1 is a possible D gene (6 bases). V lost 1 base to trimming and J lost 5 bases, with 17 bases between them. This CDR3 has 16 amino acids. Germline V gene sequence: CDR1 ENHRY, CDR2 SYGVKD.

V usage is TRBV18 and J usage is TRBJ1-5; weak D call: TRBD1 (6 bases). Germline CDR1 KGHSH, CDR2 LQKENI. CDR3 length equals 16 residues. The ends were cut back, 2 bases at V and 4 bases at J, with 15 bases in the middle. The CDR3 here is CASSPDHGGANQPQHF. For the CDR3, the DNA is TGTGCCAGCTCACCAGACCATGGGGGCGCGAATCAGCCCCAGCATTTT.

The V and J genes are TRBV12-5 and TRBJ2-3, with 10 bases fitting TRBD1. The junction had 8 bases not matched to a gene; V was cut back by 1 base and J by 4 bases. The CDR3 is 17 amino acids. Germline values: CDR1 LGHNT, CDR2 FRNRAP. The CDR3 loop is CASGLGRQGALADTQYF. For the CDR3, the DNA is TGTGCTAGTGGTTTGGGCAGACAGGGGGCGCTGGCAGATACGCAGTATTTT.

This clone was picked up one time. The chain carries TRBV4-3 and TRBJ1-2; 8 nucleotides match TRBD1. Germline-derived CDR1 and CDR2 are LGHNA and YSLEER. The J segment lost 6 bases and the V segment lost 8 bases, leaving 8 bases of the junction unmatched. CDR3 length: 13 amino acids. CDR3 sequence (DNA): TGCGCCAGCGGCCTACAGGGGGAACATGGCTACACCTTC. Translating it yields CASGLQGEHGYTF.

V gene TRBV4-1 combines with J gene TRBJ2-7, with a tentative D call TRBD2 (7 bases). The CDR3 is 14 residues long. V shed 3 bases and J shed 2 bases, with 11 bases lying between them. Germline V gives CDR1 MGHRA, CDR2 YSYEKL. The CDR3 protein is CASSQGGGAYEQYF. CDR3 sequence (DNA): TGCGCCAGCAGCCAGGGGGGGGGCGCCTACGAGCAGTACTTC.

The rearrangement links TRBV6-1 to TRBJ1-2, with D tentatively TRBD1 (6 bases). This CDR3 has 15 amino acids. Germline loops: CDR1 MNHNS, CDR2 SASEGT. V gave up 4 bases and J gave up 1 base, with 13 bases separating them. The CDR3 bases are TGTGCCAGCAGTGTGCAGGGGATTCTTAACTATGGCTACACCTTC. Amino acid sequence: CASSVQGILNYGYTF.

The chain uses TRBV5-1 and TRBJ2-7, with D perhaps TRBD1 (6 bases). Germline V gene lookup returns CDR1 SGHRS and CDR2 YFSETQ. The CDR3 runs 14 residues. V shed 4 bases and J shed 4 bases, with 15 bases lying between them. The CDR3 loop reads CASSHTGTSYEQYF. The CDR3 nucleotides read TGCGCCAGCAGCCACACCGGGACATCATACGAGCAGTACTTC.

J is TRBJ2-6 and V is TRBV29-1; D is undetermined. The germline gives CDR1 SQVTM, CDR2 ANQGSEA. Trimming left V 5 bases short and J 0 bases short, with 14 bases between. The CDR3 covers 16 residues. The CDR3: CSVFSDINSGANVLTF. The CDR3 DNA follows: TGCAGCGTTTTCTCAGACATAAACTCTGGGGCCAACGTCCTGACTTTC.

The CDR3 DNA reads TGTGCCAGTAGTTACGACAGGAACACTGAAGCTTTCTTT. Translated, it gives CASSYDRNTEAFF. The rearrangement uses TRBV19 and TRBJ1-1; D may be TRBD1 (5 bases). This CDR3 has 13 residues. The germline V and J ends were trimmed by 5 bases and 1 base, with 8 bases remaining between them. Germline CDR1 is LNHDA and CDR2 is SQIVND (reference sequence).